A selection of T cell receptor beta chains follows, all from one sample in a study of T-cell memory formation after mild COVID-19. TCRdb called the 5' RACE reads again in MiXCR, with one record for every CDR3 protein. The data show 55,000 to 65,000 distinct CDR3 sequences, more than 9% seen once. The sequencing input was PBMCs or a T cell subset sorted from them (not recorded which). The source of these receptors is a man aged 18 to 30 who had mild COVID-19 (a few samples of this study predate the infection). Cell type and time point are not known. Each CDR3 is given with its conserved first and last residue. Fields, in order: J gene, D gene, clone size, V gene, CDR3 DNA, CDR3 protein. D genes are given only for firm matches. Part of the rows lack a size; the others show once, few, many or a class for expanded clones.

J: TRBJ2-6; D: -; size: few; V: TRBV6-5; DNA: TGTGCCACCCGGCCTCTTCGGGACTCTGGGGCCAACGTCCTGACTTTC; CDR3: CATRPLRDSGANVLTF
J: TRBJ2-2; D: TRBD2; size: few; V: TRBV9; DNA: TGTGCCAGCAGCTCCGGGACTAGTGCGACCGGGGAGCTGTTTTTT; CDR3: CASSSGTSATGELFF
J: TRBJ2-5; D: TRBD2; size: few; V: TRBV7-2; DNA: TGTGCCAGCAGCTTGACTAGCGGGGGGCCGTGGGAGACCCAGTACTTC; CDR3: CASSLTSGGPWETQYF
J: TRBJ2-7; D: TRBD2; size: -; V: TRBV30; DNA: TGTGCCTGGACCGGGAGGAGGGGATACTACGAGCAGTACTTC; CDR3: CAWTGRRGYYEQYF
J: TRBJ1-6; D: TRBD1; size: -; V: TRBV4-1; DNA: TGCGCCACCCGACAGGGAGGGGGGATAAATTCACCCCTCCACTTT; CDR3: CATRQGGGINSPLHF
J: TRBJ2-3; D: -; size: -; V: TRBV11-1; DNA: TGTGCCAGCAGCCCGACTAGCACAGATACGCAGTATTTT; CDR3: CASSPTSTDTQYF
J: TRBJ2-3; D: -; size: few; V: TRBV29-1; DNA: TGCAGCGTTGGACAGCTTACAGATACGCAGTATTTT; CDR3: CSVGQLTDTQYF
J: TRBJ2-1; D: -; size: -; V: TRBV15; DNA: TGTGCCACCAGCAGGCAGACGGGATCCTACAATGAGCAGTTCTTC; CDR3: CATSRQTGSYNEQFF
J: TRBJ1-2; D: -; size: few; V: TRBV18; DNA: TGTGCCAGCTCACCAACGGGTCCTAACTATGGCTACACCTTC; CDR3: CASSPTGPNYGYTF
J: TRBJ2-3; D: -; size: -; V: TRBV21-1; DNA: TGTGCCAGCAGCCCACATAGCGGGGGGGCCACAGATACGCAGTATTTT; CDR3: CASSPHSGGATDTQYF
J: TRBJ1-1; D: TRBD1; size: -; V: TRBV5-1; DNA: TGCGCCAGCAGCTATTCCCAGGGGGAGAACACTGAAGCTTTCTTT; CDR3: CASSYSQGENTEAFF
J: TRBJ1-3; D: -; size: few; V: TRBV6-2/TRBV6-3; DNA: TGTGCCAGCAGCTCGAGAGGAAACACCATATATTTT; CDR3: CASSSRGNTIYF
J: TRBJ1-4; D: -; size: few; V: TRBV6-9; DNA: TGTGCCAGAGCCTTAGTATCAGGGGTCCCTGGACTGTTTTTT; CDR3: CARALVSGVPGLFF
J: TRBJ2-3; D: -; size: few; V: TRBV7-3; DNA: TGTGCCAGCAGCTTAACGGGGGCCTCCACAGATACGCAGTATTTT; CDR3: CASSLTGASTDTQYF